This TCR beta chain was identified in a study of identical twins. TCRdb passed the 5' RACE reads through MiXCR, listing each CDR3 protein once. Of some 260,000 distinct CDR3 sequences in the sample, around 15% are singletons; the top ten hold about 9%. This CDR3 is built from 13 residues. The germline V gene encodes CDR1 SGHTA and CDR2 FQGNSA. V was pared by 5 bases and J by 6 bases, with 14 bases between. The chain combines TRBV7-2 with TRBJ2-7; TRBD2 is a possible D gene (7 bases). The sequence came from a woman under 30 in good health. Sequencing used memory (CD45RO+) T cells sorted from blood. CDR3 region: CASSKGGGFEQYF. CDR3 in DNA: TGTGCCAGCAGCAAAGGGGGGGGCTTCGAGCAGTACTTC.